Listed below are T cell receptor beta chains from one sample, sequenced in a study of blood T cell repertoires in COVID-19. Sequenced by immunoSEQ multiplex PCR; TCRdb stores in-frame clones only, minus some. The sample carries a few hundred thousand clones, roughly 85% recorded once. The source material was peripheral blood. The receptor source for this set is a woman between 65 and 79 years old with acute or convalescent COVID-19. The CDR3 runs from the conserved cysteine through the conserved F or W. D genes are given only for firm matches. The size entry is marked missing in some rows and otherwise reads once, few, many or a size class.

D gene: .
V gene: TRBV5-4
CDR3 length: 17
clone size: .
J gene: TRBJ2-2
CDR3 protein: CASSLELRGRNTGELFF
CDR3 DNA: TGTGCCAGCAGCTTGGAGCTAAGGGGTCGGAACACCGGGGAGCTGTTTTTT

D gene: .
V gene: TRBV9
CDR3 length: 15
clone size: .
J gene: TRBJ1-5
CDR3 protein: CASSVGTSSNQPQHF
CDR3 DNA: TGTGCCAGCAGCGTAGGTACGAGTAGCAATCAGCCCCAGCATTTT

D gene: TRBD1
V gene: TRBV14
CDR3 length: 18
clone size: few
J gene: TRBJ2-3
CDR3 protein: CASSPHPPGQTTTDTQYF
CDR3 DNA: TGTGCCAGCAGCCCTCACCCCCCGGGACAGACTACCACAGATACGCAGTATTTT

D gene: .
V gene: TRBV7-9
CDR3 length: 15
clone size: .
J gene: TRBJ1-4
CDR3 protein: CASSLRPGQDEKLFF
CDR3 DNA: TGTGCCAGCAGCTTAAGACCGGGACAAGATGAAAAACTGTTTTTT

D gene: .
V gene: TRBV20-1
CDR3 length: 12
clone size: .
J gene: TRBJ1-1
CDR3 protein: CSASSGPSEAFF
CDR3 DNA: TGCAGTGCTAGTTCTGGCCCCAGTGAAGCTTTCTTT

D gene: .
V gene: TRBV24-1
CDR3 length: 14
clone size: .
J gene: TRBJ2-2
CDR3 protein: CATKQGTDTGELFF
CDR3 DNA: TGTGCCACCAAACAGGGAACGGACACCGGGGAGCTGTTTTTT

D gene: .
V gene: TRBV7-8
CDR3 length: 14
clone size: once
J gene: TRBJ1-1
CDR3 protein: CATFSDSFSAEAFF
CDR3 DNA: TGTGCCACCTTTTCGGACAGCTTCTCGGCTGAAGCTTTCTTT

D gene: .
V gene: TRBV20-1
CDR3 length: 11
clone size: .
J gene: TRBJ1-1
CDR3 protein: CSAVRDTEAFF
CDR3 DNA: TGCAGTGCTGTACGGGACACTGAAGCTTTCTTT

D gene: .
V gene: TRBV19
CDR3 length: 15
clone size: .
J gene: TRBJ1-5
CDR3 protein: CASRWDGGDNQPQHF
CDR3 DNA: TGTGCCAGTAGGTGGGACGGCGGGGATAATCAGCCCCAGCATTTT

D gene: .
V gene: TRBV4-1
CDR3 length: 16
clone size: once
J gene: TRBJ2-3
CDR3 protein: CASSQEPLVGHDTQYF
CDR3 DNA: TGCGCCAGCAGCCAAGAGCCTTTGGTGGGGCACGATACGCAGTATTTT

D gene: TRBD2
V gene: TRBV15
CDR3 length: 16
clone size: .
J gene: TRBJ2-3
CDR3 protein: CATARGGGSSPDTQYF
CDR3 DNA: TGTGCCACAGCCAGAGGTGGCGGGAGCTCGCCGGATACGCAGTATTTT

D gene: .
V gene: TRBV6-6
CDR3 length: 13
clone size: .
J gene: TRBJ1-6
CDR3 protein: CASSYEGLLPLHF
CDR3 DNA: TGTGCCAGCAGTTACGAGGGCCTGCTACCCCTCCACTTT

D gene: .
V gene: TRBV24-1
CDR3 length: 14
clone size: .
J gene: TRBJ2-1
CDR3 protein: CATSDSSGVAVQFF
CDR3 DNA: TGTGCCACCAGTGACTCGTCCGGGGTCGCCGTGCAGTTCTTC

D gene: TRBD1
V gene: TRBV10-3
CDR3 length: 13
clone size: .
J gene: TRBJ1-6
CDR3 protein: CAIQDREGSPLHF
CDR3 DNA: TGTGCCATCCAAGACAGGGAAGGTTCACCCCTCCACTTT

D gene: TRBD2
V gene: TRBV18
CDR3 length: 13
clone size: .
J gene: TRBJ2-5
CDR3 protein: CASSPGGSGTQYF
CDR3 DNA: TGTGCCAGCTCACCCGGGGGGTCCGGGACCCAGTACTTC

D gene: .
V gene: TRBV5-1
CDR3 length: 14
clone size: .
J gene: TRBJ2-1
CDR3 protein: CASRAGGGGNEQFF
CDR3 DNA: TGCGCCAGCAGGGCCGGGGGAGGTGGAAATGAGCAGTTCTTC

D gene: .
V gene: TRBV19
CDR3 length: 14
clone size: few
J gene: TRBJ1-5
CDR3 protein: CASSPQVYNQPQHF
CDR3 DNA: TGTGCCAGTAGTCCACAGGTCTACAATCAGCCCCAGCATTTT

D gene: .
V gene: TRBV19
CDR3 length: 17
clone size: .
J gene: TRBJ2-4
CDR3 protein: CASSRGGGNQGKNIQYF
CDR3 DNA: TGTGCCAGTAGTAGAGGCGGGGGCAATCAGGGCAAAAACATTCAGTACTTC

D gene: TRBD1
V gene: TRBV6-5
CDR3 length: 14
clone size: .
J gene: TRBJ1-4
CDR3 protein: CASSSGQFNEKLFF
CDR3 DNA: TGTGCCAGCAGTTCGGGACAGTTTAATGAAAAACTGTTTTTT

D gene: .
V gene: TRBV6-5
CDR3 length: 13
clone size: .
J gene: TRBJ1-1
CDR3 protein: CASSYGGFTEAFF
CDR3 DNA: TGTGCCAGCAGTTACGGAGGGTTCACTGAAGCTTTCTTT

D gene: TRBD1
V gene: TRBV11-2
CDR3 length: 19
clone size: .
J gene: TRBJ1-5
CDR3 protein: CASSPYHFSGQGAFQPQHF
CDR3 DNA: TGTGCCAGCAGCCCCTACCATTTCTCGGGACAGGGTGCGTTCCAGCCCCAGCATTTT

D gene: .
V gene: TRBV3-1/TRBV3-2
CDR3 length: 13
clone size: .
J gene: TRBJ1-6
CDR3 protein: CASSQGGSSPLHF
CDR3 DNA: TGTGCCAGCAGCCAAGGCGGGAGTTCACCCCTCCACTTT

D gene: .
V gene: TRBV29-1
CDR3 length: 14
clone size: .
J gene: TRBJ1-1
CDR3 protein: CSVDFGLMNTEAFF
CDR3 DNA: TGCAGCGTTGATTTCGGTCTCATGAACACTGAAGCTTTCTTT

D gene: TRBD1
V gene: TRBV15
CDR3 length: 16
clone size: once
J gene: TRBJ1-1
CDR3 protein: CATSRGGITGGWKAFF
CDR3 DNA: TGTGCCACCAGCAGAGGAGGGATAACAGGGGGCTGGAAAGCTTTCTTT

D gene: TRBD1
V gene: TRBV5-5
CDR3 length: 16
clone size: .
J gene: TRBJ2-3
CDR3 protein: CASSSSQGAGLDTQYF
CDR3 DNA: TGTGCCAGCAGTTCATCACAGGGGGCAGGTTTGGATACGCAGTATTTT

D gene: .
V gene: TRBV5-3
CDR3 length: 15
clone size: .
J gene: TRBJ2-1
CDR3 protein: CARSYTGTPYNEQFF
CDR3 DNA: TGTGCCAGAAGCTACACCGGGACACCCTACAATGAGCAGTTCTTC

D gene: TRBD1
V gene: TRBV5-1
CDR3 length: 16
clone size: .
J gene: TRBJ2-2
CDR3 protein: CASSPPGQGNTGELFF
CDR3 DNA: TGCGCCAGCAGCCCGCCGGGACAGGGAAACACCGGGGAGCTGTTTTTT

D gene: TRBD1
V gene: TRBV2
CDR3 length: 13
clone size: .
J gene: TRBJ1-1
CDR3 protein: CASRGQGDTEAFF
CDR3 DNA: TGTGCCAGCAGGGGACAGGGAGACACTGAAGCTTTCTTT

D gene: .
V gene: TRBV4-1
CDR3 length: 15
clone size: once
J gene: TRBJ1-2
CDR3 protein: CASSQAPGSGYGYTF
CDR3 DNA: TGCGCCAGCAGCCAAGCCCCCGGGTCCGGGTATGGCTACACCTTC

D gene: TRBD1
V gene: TRBV10-3
CDR3 length: 14
clone size: .
J gene: TRBJ1-3
CDR3 protein: CAISGSRGENTIYF
CDR3 DNA: TGTGCCATCAGCGGGTCCAGGGGGGAGAACACCATATATTTT

D gene: .
V gene: TRBV12-3/TRBV12-4
CDR3 length: 12
clone size: .
J gene: TRBJ2-4
CDR3 protein: CASSLRGNIQYF
CDR3 DNA: TGTGCCAGCAGCTTAAGGGGGAACATTCAGTACTTC

D gene: .
V gene: TRBV7-9
CDR3 length: 13
clone size: .
J gene: TRBJ1-5
CDR3 protein: CASSHGGNQPQHF
CDR3 DNA: TGTGCCAGCAGCCATGGAGGGAATCAGCCCCAGCATTTT

D gene: .
V gene: TRBV7-3
CDR3 length: 13
clone size: .
J gene: TRBJ2-5
CDR3 protein: CASSSLAQETQYF
CDR3 DNA: TGTGCCAGCAGCTCTCTAGCGCAGGAGACCCAGTACTTC

D gene: .
V gene: TRBV15
CDR3 length: 14
clone size: .
J gene: TRBJ1-1
CDR3 protein: CATSRDPGLSEAFF
CDR3 DNA: TGTGCCACCAGCAGAGATCCAGGGCTCAGTGAAGCTTTCTTT

D gene: .
V gene: TRBV5-4
CDR3 length: 15
clone size: .
J gene: TRBJ2-1
CDR3 protein: CASSEGLPSYNEQFF
CDR3 DNA: TGTGCCAGCAGCGAGGGCCTACCTTCATACAATGAGCAGTTCTTC

D gene: TRBD1
V gene: TRBV15
CDR3 length: 16
clone size: few
J gene: TRBJ1-2
CDR3 protein: CATSSWRTGGGYGYTF
CDR3 DNA: TGTGCCACCAGCAGTTGGAGGACAGGGGGCGGCTATGGCTACACCTTC

D gene: TRBD2
V gene: TRBV19
CDR3 length: 15
clone size: .
J gene: TRBJ2-7
CDR3 protein: CASSISSGSSYEQYF
CDR3 DNA: TGTGCCAGTAGTATCAGCAGCGGGAGCTCCTACGAGCAGTACTTC

D gene: .
V gene: TRBV29-1
CDR3 length: 14
clone size: few
J gene: TRBJ2-1
CDR3 protein: CSVAFRGSLNEQFF
CDR3 DNA: TGCAGCGTTGCCTTCCGGGGGTCCCTTAATGAGCAGTTCTTC

D gene: .
V gene: TRBV6-5
CDR3 length: 16
clone size: .
J gene: TRBJ1-4
CDR3 protein: CASSYSQGSSREKLFF
CDR3 DNA: TGTGCCAGCAGTTACTCACAGGGCTCGTCGCGTGAAAAACTGTTTTTT

D gene: .
V gene: TRBV6-1
CDR3 length: 16
clone size: .
J gene: TRBJ2-6
CDR3 protein: CASSENSLSGANVLTF
CDR3 DNA: TGTGCCAGCAGTGAAAACTCCCTCTCTGGGGCCAACGTCCTGACTTTC

D gene: .
V gene: TRBV3-1/TRBV3-2
CDR3 length: 12
clone size: .
J gene: TRBJ2-5
CDR3 protein: CASSQVQETQYF
CDR3 DNA: TGTGCCAGCAGCCAAGTACAAGAGACCCAGTACTTC

D gene: .
V gene: TRBV6-2/TRBV6-3
CDR3 length: 15
clone size: few
J gene: TRBJ1-6
CDR3 protein: CASSYAQEGGSPLHF
CDR3 DNA: TGTGCCAGCAGTTACGCACAGGAAGGTGGTTCACCCCTCCACTTT

D gene: TRBD1
V gene: TRBV7-7
CDR3 length: 14
clone size: .
J gene: TRBJ1-2
CDR3 protein: CASSGQGPPYGYTF
CDR3 DNA: TGTGCTAGCTCTGGACAGGGCCCTCCCTATGGCTACACCTTC

D gene: .
V gene: TRBV9
CDR3 length: 17
clone size: .
J gene: TRBJ2-2
CDR3 protein: CASSLRAQTWRAGELFF
CDR3 DNA: TGTGCCAGCAGCCTACGAGCCCAAACCTGGAGGGCCGGGGAGCTGTTTTTT

D gene: TRBD1
V gene: TRBV6-2/TRBV6-3
CDR3 length: 14
clone size: .
J gene: TRBJ1-2
CDR3 protein: CASSSGTGIYGYTF
CDR3 DNA: TGTGCCAGCAGTTCTGGGACAGGGATCTATGGCTACACCTTC

D gene: TRBD1
V gene: TRBV6-6
CDR3 length: 15
clone size: .
J gene: TRBJ2-7
CDR3 protein: CASSKDRGFPYEQYF
CDR3 DNA: TGTGCCAGCAGCAAGGACAGGGGGTTCCCCTACGAGCAGTACTTC

D gene: .
V gene: TRBV7-9
CDR3 length: 14
clone size: .
J gene: TRBJ1-2
CDR3 protein: CASSLAQANYGYTF
CDR3 DNA: TGTGCCAGCAGCTTAGCGCAGGCAAACTATGGCTACACCTTC

D gene: .
V gene: TRBV12-3/TRBV12-4
CDR3 length: 13
clone size: .
J gene: TRBJ2-1
CDR3 protein: CASDHGGSNEQFF
CDR3 DNA: TGTGCCAGCGACCACGGGGGAAGCAATGAGCAGTTCTTC

D gene: TRBD1
V gene: TRBV6-6
CDR3 length: 15
clone size: few
J gene: TRBJ1-4
CDR3 protein: CASSSEGAASEKLFF
CDR3 DNA: TGTGCCAGCAGTTCCGAGGGGGCAGCCTCGGAAAAACTGTTTTTT

D gene: .
V gene: TRBV6-6
CDR3 length: 15
clone size: .
J gene: TRBJ2-2
CDR3 protein: CASSTPGKSTGELFF
CDR3 DNA: TGTGCCAGCAGTACGCCAGGGAAGAGCACCGGGGAGCTGTTTTTT

D gene: .
V gene: TRBV2
CDR3 length: 14
clone size: .
J gene: TRBJ1-2
CDR3 protein: CASSESLNYYGYTF
CDR3 DNA: TGTGCCAGCAGTGAATCACTAAACTACTATGGCTACACCTTC

D gene: TRBD2
V gene: TRBV10-3
CDR3 length: 15
clone size: .
J gene: TRBJ2-2
CDR3 protein: CATSSGPSGTGELFF
CDR3 DNA: TGTGCCACCTCTAGCGGACCCTCGGGAACCGGGGAGCTGTTTTTT